This T cell receptor beta chain was documented in a study of CD8+CD57+ T cells in acquired aplastic anemia listed by TCRdb under 2018. Some background on the complete study: A mean of around 3 ug of DNA, ranging from roughly 0.18 to 30 ug, was extracted from sorted CD4+ and CD8+ cells. Mean read counts for healthy donor samples were approximately 10 million for CD4+ cells and around 11 million for CD8+ cells.

This clonotype was observed a few times. Its antigen is currently not known. No base quality information exists; no much larger clone differs at one position. The study deep-sequenced TCR repertoires of sorted CD4+ and CD8+ blood T cells from severe aplastic anemia patients and healthy subjects. Ficoll-Paque density gradient centrifugation was used to isolate peripheral blood mononuclear cells. Before DNA extraction, CD4+ and CD8+ T cells were sorted by FACS or by magnetic beads. Genomic DNA was used as template for profiling of TCR beta VDJ combinations and CDR3 sequences. TCR repertoire sequencing was run on an Illumina HiSeq 2000. The original pipeline was this. TRBV/TRBJ rearrangement plots, CDR3 size and DJ length profiles, and Simpson's diversity index were used to evaluate the repertoires. The immunodominant clone was defined as the most abundant DNA sequence in deep sequencing data. CDR3 amino acid sequences were screened for sharing across subjects and compared with published repertoires and the VDJdb database. TCRdb ran its own pipeline on the public reads, namely fastp trimming at Q25 and MiXCR clone calling, and kept in-frame beta chains. Records with the same CDR3 protein are collapsed into one entry carrying the most frequent genes and DNA. These V and J calls are TCRdb output, not the study's own analysis. The sample table contains some 150,000 distinct CDR3 sequences; only one count was recorded for around two fifths of them. The ten largest clones add up to under 9% of the sample.

Results and caveats for the whole study, not just this receptor: CD8+ Simpson's diversity did not differ significantly between patients and healthy controls (P=0.060). Although 25 to 30 CD8+ CDR3 sequences were shared by patients and controls, these sequences appeared highly expressed in patients and within the immunodominant clones of patients.

The CDR3, from cysteine to phenylalanine, totals 13 residues. This entry keeps only the CDR3 DNA: 39 bases, framed from base 1. Taken from the germline V gene, the CDR1 and CDR2 loops are ENHRY and SYGVKD. V sheds 9 bases and J sheds 3 bases, leaving 14 bases between their ends. The sequenced sample was sorted CD4+, CD8+, or CD8+CD57+ T cells (not recorded which) from PBMCs. The chain is encoded by TRBV10-3 joined to TRBJ1-1; a tentative D call is TRBD1 (5 bases match). This TCR was recovered from a human donor in good health, serving as a control. The DNA sequence is given as TGTGCCATGTCTCTAGGGGTGGACACTGAAGCTTTCTTT. It translates to CAMSLGVDTEAFF.